Following are 18 T cell receptor beta chains from one sample sequenced in a study of T-cell reconstitution after alpha-beta-depleted transplantation in children. Unique molecular identifiers were used in preparing the TCRbeta library. TCRdb reprocessed the PCR reads via MiXCR and lists one record per CDR3 protein. The sample includes almost 250,000 distinct CDR3 sequences, 25% seen only once; the top ten take roughly 2.6%. This sample comprised PBMCs, obtained before TCRalphabeta/CD19-depleted stem cell transplant. The receptors shown here come from a girl between 2 and 10 years old with Fanconi anemia, due to receive a stem cell transplant.

This clonotype was counted at least ten times. The chain uses TRBV20-1 and TRBJ1-2; TRBD1 matches 7 bases. CDR3 length: 11 amino acids. Germline CDR1 reads DFQATT; CDR2 reads SNEGSKA (reference sequence). V dropped 7 bases and J dropped 3; count of bases not matched to a gene: 2. The CDR3 is CSVTGDYGYTF. CDR3 nucleotide sequence: TGCAGTGTTACAGGGGACTATGGCTACACCTTC.

This clonotype was observed a few times. The rearrangement joins TRBV28 to TRBJ1-1, with TRBD1 identical over 9 bases. This CDR3 comprises 15 residues. The J segment lost 4 bases and the V segment lost 4 bases, leaving 7 bases of the junction unmatched. Germline V gene lookup returns CDR1 MDHEN and CDR2 SYDVKM. CDR3 region: CASSSLYRGRTEAFF. The CDR3 region has the DNA TGTGCCAGCAGTTCCCTATACAGGGGGCGCACTGAAGCTTTCTTT. Full variable domain (missing parts from reference TRBV28 and TRBJ1-1): DVKVTQSSRYLVKRTGEKVFLECVQDMDHENMFWYRQDPGLGLRLIYFSYDVKMKEKGDIPEGYSVSREKKERFSLILESASTNQTSMYLCASSSLYRGRTEAFFGQGTRLTVV.

This clonotype was found many times. The chain combines TRBV7-9 with TRBJ2-7; 7 bases are shared with TRBD1. The V gene's germline CDR1 is SEHNR and CDR2 FQNEAQ (reference sequence). The CDR3 is 14 amino acids. The V segment lost 2 bases and the J segment 2 bases; nucleotides outside the gene matches: 3. The DNA for the CDR3 is TGTGCCAGCAGCTTACCGGGACAGACCTACGAGCAGTACTTC. Translating gives CASSLPGQTYEQYF.

This chain links TRBV29-1 with TRBJ2-7; D is possibly TRBD2 (5 bases). Germline CDR1 and CDR2: SQVTM and ANQGSEA. This CDR3 spans 13 amino acids. Trimming removed 5 bases from V and 3 bases from J, with 14 bases in between. Here the CDR3 DNA reads TGCAGCGTTACCCGGGAAATAAACTACGAGCAGTACTTC. Its translation: CSVTREINYEQYF.

The V gene is TRBV7-3, the J gene TRBJ2-1; D possibly corresponds to TRBD2 (5 bases). The CDR3 runs 16 residues. The V and J ends lost 2 bases and 5 bases respectively, with 16 bases between them. Germline-derived CDR1 and CDR2 are SGHTA and FQGTGA. In DNA, the CDR3 is TGTGCCAGCAGCTTATTCGGACGGGAACTCAACAATGAGCAGTTCTTC. This gives the protein CASSLFGRELNNEQFF.

This clonotype was seen ten or more times. This chain connects TRBV25-1 to TRBJ2-7; TRBD2 might be the D (6 bases). The CDR3 consists of 14 residues. V was clipped by 6 bases and J by 4 bases, with 16 bases between them. Germline V gene sequence: CDR1 MGHDK, CDR2 SYGVNS. CDR3 coding DNA: TGTGCCAGCAGCCATCTTTTGAGCGGGTACGAGCAGTACTTC. The encoded protein is CASSHLLSGYEQYF.

The chain is built from TRBV5-1 and TRBJ2-7, with D possibly TRBD1 on 5 matching bases. The CDR3 runs to 15 residues. From germline, CDR1 is SGHRS and CDR2 YFSETQ. V was cut by 0 bases and J by 2 bases, with 12 bases left in between. This chain's CDR3 is CASSLATGRTYEQYF. Here the CDR3 DNA reads TGCGCCAGCAGCTTGGCCACAGGCCGCACCTACGAGCAGTACTTC.

The chain links TRBV29-1 to TRBJ2-1; D perhaps matches TRBD1 (5 bases). CDR3 length: 16 amino acids. Trimming took 7 bases from V and 0 from J, leaving 19 bases between them. Per the germline V gene, CDR1 is SQVTM and CDR2 is ANQGSEA. This CDR3 is CSGERPGPSSYNEQFF. CDR3 nucleotides: TGCAGCGGAGAAAGGCCAGGGCCCAGCTCCTACAATGAGCAGTTCTTC.

The table lists this clonotype with a few counts. The J gene is TRBJ2-3, the V gene TRBV5-1, with D hard to call. Germline V gives CDR1 SGHRS, CDR2 YFSETQ. The CDR3 sequence is 15 residues long. Trimming took 4 bases from V and 6 from J, leaving 18 bases between them. The CDR3 here is CASSDPRKGVDTQYF. The CDR3 DNA is TGCGCCAGCAGCGATCCTAGAAAGGGTGTGGATACGCAGTATTTT.

In this sample, this clonotype turned up many times. The chain couples TRBV20-1 to TRBJ1-6; no firm D call. This CDR3 has 15 residues. Trimming removed 6 bases from V and 0 bases from J, with 12 bases in between. Germline V gene lookup returns CDR1 DFQATT and CDR2 SNEGSKA (reference sequence). Written as DNA, the CDR3 is TGCAGTGCAAGACGGGGAAGCTCCTATAATTCACCCCTCCACTTT. Encoded protein: CSARRGSSYNSPLHF.

The chain joins TRBV20-1 to TRBJ2-1; D uncertain. Germline CDR1 and CDR2: DFQATT and SNEGSKA (reference sequence). The CDR3 has 14 amino acids. The V end lost 2 bases, the J end lost 5 bases, and 13 bases lay between the germline ends. The CDR3 DNA follows: TGCAGTGCTAGAAAAGACTGGCAGAACAATGAGCAGTTCTTC. Protein product: CSARKDWQNNEQFF.

This clonotype was counted many times. The CDR3 here is CSARVLDGPQAQYF. CDR3 nucleotides: TGCAGTGCTAGAGTCCTCGATGGGCCCCAAGCCCAGTACTTC. The J gene is TRBJ2-5, the V gene TRBV20-1; no firm D call. Trimming shortened V by 1 base and J by 9 bases, and 18 bases separated the two germline ends. Germline CDR1 and CDR2: DFQATT and SNEGSKA (reference sequence). CDR3 size: 14 residues.

The gene calls are TRBV20-1 and TRBJ2-7; the match to TRBD2 covers 9 bases. CDR3 length equals 13 residues. Per germline, CDR1 DFQATT and CDR2 SNEGSKA (reference sequence). As DNA, the CDR3 is TGCAGAGCCCTAGCGGGAAGCTCCTACGAGCAGTACTTC. It codes for CRALAGSSYEQYF.

This clonotype was detected many times. The chain couples TRBV20-1 to TRBJ2-7; D may be TRBD2 (5 bases). The germline gives CDR1 DFQATT, CDR2 SNEGSKA (reference sequence). The germline V and J ends were trimmed by 3 bases and 3 bases, with 9 bases remaining between them. The CDR3 runs to 12 residues. The CDR3 sequence is CSASHAGYEQYF. The DNA of the CDR3 is TGCAGTGCTAGTCATGCGGGCTACGAGCAGTACTTC.

This clonotype was counted at least ten times. CDR3 coding DNA: TGTGCCAGCAGTGGCAGAAGAACTAGCGGCAGCGTTTACAATGAGCAGTTCTTC. Translation: CASSGRRTSGSVYNEQFF. The chain links TRBV25-1 to TRBJ2-1; 8 nucleotides match TRBD2. J gave up 4 bases and V 4 bases, and 15 bases lay outside the gene matches. CDR3 length: 18 amino acids. The germline gives CDR1 MGHDK, CDR2 SYGVNS. Combining the CDR3 with reference TRBV25-1 and TRBJ2-1 gives the whole variable domain EADIYQTPRYLVIGTGKKITLECSQTMGHDKMYWYQQDPGMELHLIHYSYGVNSTEKGDLSSESTVSRIRTEHFPLTLESARPSHTSQYLCASSGRRTSGSVYNEQFFGPGTRLTVL.

V usage is TRBV19 and J usage is TRBJ2-1; D is ambiguous. Germline CDR1 is LNHDA and CDR2 is SQIVND (reference sequence). The CDR3 has 10 residues. The ends were cut back, 11 bases at V and 2 bases at J, with 4 bases in the middle. CDR3: CAGPYNEQFF. CDR3 in DNA: TGTGCCGGACCCTACAATGAGCAGTTCTTC.

This sequence joins TRBV18 and TRBJ2-3, with D possibly matching TRBD2 (6 bases). The germline V gene has CDR1 KGHSH and CDR2 LQKENI. This CDR3 has 15 amino acids. The ends were cut back, 4 bases at V and 4 bases at J, with 15 bases in the middle. The CDR3, as DNA: TGTGCCAGCTCACGGGACTCTCAAACCCCAGATACGCAGTATTTT. Translated, it gives CASSRDSQTPDTQYF.

The chain links TRBV7-2 to TRBJ2-7; D may be TRBD2 (6 bases). The V gene's germline CDR1 is SGHTA and CDR2 FQGNSA. Trimming stripped 0 bases from V and 2 bases from J, with 14 bases between. The CDR3 runs 16 residues. The CDR3 reads CASSLAQGGPTYEQYF. As DNA, the CDR3 is TGTGCCAGCAGCTTAGCGCAGGGAGGCCCTACCTACGAGCAGTACTTC.